This T cell receptor (beta chain) was sequenced for a study of blood T cells in healthy people across ages. In its sample, this clonotype was seen a few times. The target antigen is unknown. Alongside a J-beta primer mix, a sample-barcoded 5' primer served in a second PCR lasting about 7 to 11 cycles. TCRdb processed the 5' RACE reads anew with MiXCR; each CDR3 protein has one entry. Altogether roughly 1,700,000 distinct CDR3 sequences are present, approximately 30% being singletons, with the ten largest covering 7.7%. This CDR3 contains 14 residues. V dropped 8 bases and J dropped 3 bases, with 14 bases sitting between them. Study-level results: Measured against age, TCR beta diversity per million T cells decreased in a roughly linear manner.

Each sample used at least 6 million PBMCs. The rearrangement joins TRBV12-3 or TRBV12-4 to TRBJ2-1, with a possible D match to TRBD2 (6 bases). The sequencing input was blood. The sequence was collected from a woman younger than 45 in good health. In DNA, the CDR3 is TGTGCCAGCCGGGGGTTGCGGGACTACAATGAGCAGTTCTTC. As protein: CASRGLRDYNEQFF.